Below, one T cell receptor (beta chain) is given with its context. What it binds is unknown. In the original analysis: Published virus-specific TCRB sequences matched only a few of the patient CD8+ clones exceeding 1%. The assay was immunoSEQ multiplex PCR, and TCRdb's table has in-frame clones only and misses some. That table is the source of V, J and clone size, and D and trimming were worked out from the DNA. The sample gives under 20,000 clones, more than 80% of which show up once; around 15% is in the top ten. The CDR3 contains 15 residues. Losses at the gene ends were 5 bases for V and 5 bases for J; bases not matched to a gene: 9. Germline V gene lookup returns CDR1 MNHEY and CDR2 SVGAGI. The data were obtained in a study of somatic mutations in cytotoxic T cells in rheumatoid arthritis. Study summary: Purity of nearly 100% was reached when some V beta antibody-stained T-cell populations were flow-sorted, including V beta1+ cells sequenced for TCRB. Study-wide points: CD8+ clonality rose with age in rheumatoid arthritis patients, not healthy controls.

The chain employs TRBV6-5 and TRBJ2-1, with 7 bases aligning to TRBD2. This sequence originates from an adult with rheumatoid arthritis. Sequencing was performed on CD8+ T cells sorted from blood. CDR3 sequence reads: CASSTGASGNNEQFF. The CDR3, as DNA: TGTGCCAGCAGTACTGGTGCTAGCGGAAACAATGAGCAGTTCTTC.